A few counts support the clone carrying this TCR beta chain. Its matching antigen is unknown. This record belongs to a study of T-cell reconstitution after alpha-beta-depleted transplantation in children. Study results and caveats: For some patients, TCRbeta diversity was high at day 60 because of recipient T cells and thymic progenitors that survived. Expanded graft clones numbering several hundred reportedly gave rise to alpha-beta T cells about two months after transplant. One year post-transplant, T-cell counts and diversity were largely derived from T cells produced anew.

This CDR3 has 14 residues. Germline V gene data show CDR1 as MNHNS and CDR2 as SASEGT. J lost 4 bases, V lost 7 bases, and 8 bases had no gene match. TCRbeta library preparation incorporated unique molecular identifiers. One entry per CDR3 protein results from TCRdb running MiXCR on the PCR reads. The table has roughly 570,000 distinct CDR3 sequences, roughly a quarter seen once. Here the sequenced sample was PBMCs, taken before TCRalphabeta/CD19-depleted stem cell transplant. The chain employs TRBV6-1 and TRBJ2-5; TRBD1 agrees at 8 bases. The source is a boy in the first two years of life with Wiskott-Aldrich syndrome, due to receive a stem cell transplant. CDR3 nucleotides: TGTGCCAGCACTACGGACAGGGCGGGAGAGACCCAGTACTTC. It is translated as CASTTDRAGETQYF.